This T cell receptor beta chain was retrieved from a study of technical replicates of blood from a few donors. Germline loops: CDR1 SGHTA, CDR2 FQGNSA. The CDR3 has 15 amino acids. V was cut by 5 bases and J by 0 bases, with 11 bases left in between. Only in-frame clones appear in the TCRdb table, and some are missing; sequencing was by immunoSEQ multiplex PCR. The data hold around 67,000 clones, with about 86% observed a single time. The source material was PBMCs. The rearrangement links TRBV7-2 to TRBJ1-5, with D possibly TRBD1 on 5 matching bases. The origin of this receptor is a human donor in good health. Some clones in this sample may be carry-over from other donors' samples. This chain's CDR3 is CASSPQVYSNQPQHF. CDR3 coding DNA: TGTGCCAGCAGCCCACAGGTTTATAGCAATCAGCCCCAGCATTTT.